Below, 9 T cell receptor beta chains from the same sample are listed, as sequenced in a study of cytomegalovirus exposure and HLA in healthy donors. This PCR relied on a set of 60 Vbeta primers and 13 Jbeta primers. TCRdb's copy holds only in-frame clones and misses some; the assay was immunoSEQ multiplex PCR. The sample holds about 160,000 clones; 70% to 85% are singletons and the top ten take about 2.2%. The sequenced sample was PBMCs. The receptors were gathered from a man aged 40-49 years in good health and CMV-seronegative.

The chain combines TRBV9 with TRBJ2-7; D call uncertain. The CDR3 runs 14 residues. Germline lookup yields CDR1 SGDLS and CDR2 YYNGEE. V dropped 0 bases and J dropped 3 bases, with 10 bases sitting between them. The CDR3 is CASSVASRSYEQYF. The CDR3 region has the DNA TGTGCCAGCAGCGTAGCTAGTCGCAGCTACGAGCAGTACTTC. The complete variable domain, with remaining parts taken from reference TRBV9 and TRBJ2-7, reads DSGVTQTPKHLITATGQRVTLRCSPRSGDLSVYWYQQSLDQGLQFLIQYYNGEERAKGNILERFSAQQFPDLHSELNLSSLELGDSALYFCASSVASRSYEQYFGPGTRLTVT.

The rearrangement links TRBV28 to TRBJ2-7, with a tentative D call TRBD1 (5 bases). Trimming took off 5 bases at V and 4 bases at J, with 12 bases between the two ends. This CDR3 comprises 13 residues. Germline lookup yields CDR1 MDHEN and CDR2 SYDVKM. The CDR3 DNA follows: TGTGCCAGCAGTCCGGCGGACATTTACGAGCAGTACTTC. Translating it yields CASSPADIYEQYF. The variable domain in full, with the rest retrieved from reference TRBV28 and TRBJ2-7, is DVKVTQSSRYLVKRTGEKVFLECVQDMDHENMFWYRQDPGLGLRLIYFSYDVKMKEKGDIPEGYSVSREKKERFSLILESASTNQTSMYLCASSPADIYEQYFGPGTRLTVT.

This clone was seen a few times. V gene TRBV4-2 combines with J gene TRBJ1-2; D not resolved. Trimming shortened V by 1 base and J by 8 bases, and 17 bases separated the two germline ends. CDR1 is LGHNA and CDR2 is YNFKEQ in the germline V gene. The CDR3 has 15 residues. The CDR3 DNA sequence: TGTGCCAGCAGCCAAGTCGGAGGGAATCTAATAGGCTACACCTTC. Translating it yields CASSQVGGNLIGYTF.

This clone has more than one count but fewer than ten. The V gene is TRBV6-1, the J gene TRBJ2-3; 10 bases are a match to TRBD2. Germline V gene lookup returns CDR1 MNHNS and CDR2 SASEGT. This CDR3 is built from 14 residues. V was pared by 3 bases and J by 9 bases, with 6 bases of the junction left unmatched. The DNA for the CDR3 is TGTGCCAGCAGTGAGGGACTAGCGACCGTAACGCAGTATTTT. Translating it yields CASSEGLATVTQYF.

The rearrangement links TRBV29-1 to TRBJ2-6; 7 nucleotides agree with TRBD2. V lost 4 bases to trimming and J lost 3 bases; unmatched junction nucleotides: 6. Per germline, CDR1 SQVTM and CDR2 ANQGSEA. The CDR3 consists of 15 residues. CDR3 loop: CSVVRGEGGANVLTF. The CDR3 bases are TGCAGCGTTGTAAGAGGGGAGGGTGGGGCCAACGTCCTGACTTTC. The full variable domain, completed using reference TRBV29-1 and TRBJ2-6, is SAVISQKPSRDICQRGTSLTIQCQVDSQVTMMFWYRQQPGQSLTLIATANQGSEATYESGFVIDKFPISRPNLTFSTLTVSNMSPEDSSIYLCSVVRGEGGANVLTFGAGSRLTVL.

A few counts support this clone. V is TRBV5-4 and J is TRBJ1-2, with D possibly being TRBD1 (5 bases). The V gene's germline CDR1 is SGHNT and CDR2 YYREEE (reference sequence). Trimming stripped 1 base from V and 8 bases from J, with 15 bases between. The CDR3 runs to 14 residues. The CDR3 is CASSLRQGDYGYTF. The CDR3 DNA sequence: TGTGCCAGCAGCTTGAGGCAGGGTGATTACGGCTACACCTTC.

The gene calls are TRBV19 and TRBJ2-1; 12 nucleotides agree with TRBD2. J lost 6 bases, V lost 9 bases, and 6 bases had no gene match. Per the germline V gene, CDR1 is LNHDA and CDR2 is SQIVND (reference sequence). The CDR3 consists of 14 residues. CDR3 sequence reads: CASGLAGGGNEQFF. In DNA form, the CDR3 reads TGTGCCAGCGGTCTAGCGGGAGGGGGCAATGAGCAGTTCTTC.

This chain connects TRBV5-1 to TRBJ2-2; 10 nucleotides agree with TRBD2. V shed 4 bases and J 1 base; nucleotides not matched to a gene: 1. Germline CDR1 reads SGHRS; CDR2 reads YFSETQ. This CDR3 is built from 15 residues. CDR3 sequence reads: CASSRTSGNTGELFF. Written as DNA, the CDR3 is TGCGCCAGCAGCAGGACTAGCGGGAACACCGGGGAGCTGTTTTTT.

J is TRBJ2-3 and V is TRBV12-1; the D call TRBD2 from the table was never checked on the DNA. TRBV12-1 is reported as a pseudogene. The CDR3 runs 16 residues. This chain's CDR3 is CASSVSTSEYTDTQYF. CDR3 DNA sequence: TGTGCCAGCAGCGTCTCCACTAGCGAATACACAGATACGCAGTATTTT.